A single TCR beta chain is shown here with its context. A junction boundary mismatches the germline segment, possibly from a read error. This sample was taken from a study of cytomegalovirus exposure and HLA in healthy donors. PCR used 60 Vbeta primers and 13 Jbeta primers. Produced via immunoSEQ multiplex PCR; TCRdb's table is partial and in-frame only. Of 150,000 to 200,000 clones in the sample, 75% to 90% were seen once. This CDR3 region has 11 residues. Per germline, CDR1 MDHEN and CDR2 SYDVKM. The V call is TRBV28, the J call TRBJ1-1; 7 bases are a match to TRBD1. This receptor was identified in a woman under 30 in good health and CMV-seronegative. Input material: PBMCs. The CDR3 spells CASSSDRSPVF. The CDR3 DNA reads as TGTGCCAGCAGTTCGGACAGGTCGCCCGTCTTT.